The TCR beta chain described here comes from a study of T cell changes during pregnancy in multiple sclerosis (dated by TCRdb to the late 2010s). With regard to the full study: The study examined how the T cell repertoire changed over the course of pregnancy in women with multiple sclerosis.

Details on this clone: Its antigen is currently not known. Per-nucleotide qualities are absent, and no much larger clonotype sits a single base away.

The CDR3 runs 14 amino acids, cysteine and phenylalanine included. The retained sequence is limited to the CDR3, 42 bases, with the frame set at the first base. Trimming at the junction amounts to 4 bases on V and 1 base on J, and the germline ends lie 10 bases apart. CDR1 and CDR2, looked up from the germline V gene (reference sequence), are LNHDA and SQIVND. Library generation was performed with the immunoSEQ multiplex PCR assay. TCRdb carries this immuneACCESS record with in-frame sequences only. Its versions omit some clonotypes, under half of them owing to an unresolved V gene in the studies checked, with the rest unexplained. The sample has around 38,000 clones on record, 80% to 95% of them singletons. The leading ten clones occupy more than 0.4% of the sample.

The rearrangement joined TRBV19 to TRBJ1-1; too little of a D gene remains to name it. The receptor's source is a female donor in good health, enrolled as a control in a pregnancy study. The sequencing used CD4+ T cells from peripheral blood mononuclear cells, collected in the third trimester of pregnancy. The bases are TGTGCCAGTAGTACCGGGTTGTCGAACACTGAAGCTTTCTTT. Its protein reads: CASSTGLSNTEAFF.